Given below is one T cell receptor (beta chain) in context. Its antigen is currently unknown. The record originates from a study of T cell responses to AZD1222 COVID-19 vaccine. Sequencing was performed with immunoSEQ multiplex PCR; in TCRdb, only in-frame clones are kept and a portion is missing. The sample records 130,000 to 150,000 clones, around 88% being singletons. Study observations and caveats: Repertoire sampling occurred only after the peak T cell response. Among those given AZD1222, only six or seven were seropositive at baseline.

This sequence originates from an adult in good health. The sample here was peripheral blood, taken on day 0 of AZD1222 vaccination.

The CDR3 loop reads CASSPWTLLGGELFF. CDR3 DNA sequence: TGTGCCAGCAGCCCCTGGACACTGTTGGGCGGGGAGCTGTTTTTT. This chain joins TRBV5-5 and TRBJ2-2, with a weak D call TRBD1 (5 bases). V shed 4 bases and J shed 7 bases, with 17 bases lying between them. CDR1 and CDR2 (germline): SGHKS, YYEKEE (reference sequence). The CDR3 spans 15 residues.